A selection of T cell receptor beta chains follows, all from one sample in a study of T cell repertoires in cytomegalovirus infection. TCRdb analysed the reads with MiXCR anew, one entry per CDR3 protein. The repertoire holds more than 500,000 distinct CDR3 sequences, with about 15% as singletons. Sequencing was performed on CD8+ T cells from PBMCs. Every receptor here comes from a human donor in good health (CMV status not recorded). Some clones in this sample may be carry-over from other donors' samples. Both conserved end residues are part of each CDR3. The order of the fields is J gene, clone size, V gene, D gene, CDR3 DNA, CDR3 protein. D genes are given only for firm matches. Clone sizes are given selectively: once, few, many, or a class where the clone is expanded.

J: TRBJ2-5; size: .; V: TRBV7-9; D: .; DNA: TGTGCCAGCAGCTATGGGGGCCGCCCAGAGACCCAGTACTTC; CDR3: CASSYGGRPETQYF
J: TRBJ1-5; size: few; V: TRBV12-5; D: .; DNA: TGTGCTAGTGGTACAGATCAGCCCCAGCATTTT; CDR3: CASGTDQPQHF
J: TRBJ1-6; size: .; V: TRBV25-1; D: .; DNA: TGTGCCAGCAGCCCGGGCCCCGGAGGTTCACCCCTCCACTTT; CDR3: CASSPGPGGSPLHF
J: TRBJ2-1; size: many; V: TRBV2; D: TRBD2; DNA: TGTGCCAGTATATTTAGCGGGGTTGACTCCTACAATGAGCAGTTCTTC; CDR3: CASIFSGVDSYNEQFF
J: TRBJ2-5; size: few; V: TRBV4-1; D: .; DNA: TGCGCCAGCAGCCAAGAGGCTCAAGAGACCCAGTACTTC; CDR3: CASSQEAQETQYF
J: TRBJ2-5; size: many; V: TRBV29-1; D: .; DNA: TGCAGCGTCGACGGCGGTGAGGGGACCCAGTACTTC; CDR3: CSVDGGEGTQYF
J: TRBJ2-5; size: many; V: TRBV28; D: .; DNA: TGTGCCAGCAGGGTCCTACAGGGATGGCAAGAGACCCAGTACTTC; CDR3: CASRVLQGWQETQYF
J: TRBJ2-2; size: few; V: TRBV10-1; D: .; DNA: TGCGCCAGCAGTGAGTCAAGGGGCACCGGGGAGCTGTTTTTT; CDR3: CASSESRGTGELFF
J: TRBJ2-2; size: few; V: TRBV7-9; D: .; DNA: TGTGCCAGCAGCCCTCGACAGGTCAACGGGGAGCTGTTTTTT; CDR3: CASSPRQVNGELFF
J: TRBJ2-1; size: many; V: TRBV6-5; D: .; DNA: TGTGCCAGCAGTTACGCTGATAAGGGGCTGAGCTCCTACAATGAGCAGTTCTTC; CDR3: CASSYADKGLSSYNEQFF
J: TRBJ1-1; size: few; V: TRBV11-2; D: .; DNA: TGTGCCAGCAGCTTCCACGGGCCCCCATGGAACACTGAAGCTTTCTTT; CDR3: CASSFHGPPWNTEAFF
J: TRBJ1-6; size: few; V: TRBV27; D: .; DNA: TGTGCCAGCAGTTCGCTGGGGTCCGTCGATAATTCACCCCTCCACTTT; CDR3: CASSSLGSVDNSPLHF
J: TRBJ2-3; size: few; V: TRBV27; D: .; DNA: TGTGCCAGCTACCAGTCCCTTTCCACAGATACGCAGTATTTT; CDR3: CASYQSLSTDTQYF
J: TRBJ1-1; size: few; V: TRBV9; D: .; DNA: TGTGCCAGCAGCGGAGGGAGCAAGGGTGAAGCTTTCTTT; CDR3: CASSGGSKGEAFF
J: TRBJ1-2; size: many; V: TRBV7-6; D: .; DNA: TGTGCCAGCAGCTTAGGGGAGGACAGCCCACCCTCCGGCTACACCTTC; CDR3: CASSLGEDSPPSGYTF